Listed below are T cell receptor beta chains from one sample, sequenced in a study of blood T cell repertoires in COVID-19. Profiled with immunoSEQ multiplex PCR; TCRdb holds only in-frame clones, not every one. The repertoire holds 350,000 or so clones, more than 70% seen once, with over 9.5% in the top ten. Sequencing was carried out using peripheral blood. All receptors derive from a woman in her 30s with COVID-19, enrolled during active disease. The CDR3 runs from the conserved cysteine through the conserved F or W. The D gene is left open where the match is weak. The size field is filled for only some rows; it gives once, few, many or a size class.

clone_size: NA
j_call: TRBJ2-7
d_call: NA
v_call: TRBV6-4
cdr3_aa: CASRDRTTYEQYF
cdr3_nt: TGTGCCAGCAGGGATAGAACTACCTACGAGCAGTACTTC

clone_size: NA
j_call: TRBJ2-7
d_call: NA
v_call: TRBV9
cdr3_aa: CASSRDLGYEQYF
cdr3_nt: TGTGCCAGCAGCCGGGACTTGGGGTACGAGCAGTACTTC

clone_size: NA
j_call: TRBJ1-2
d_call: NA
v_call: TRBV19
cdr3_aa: CATTAGVERYGYTF
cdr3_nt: TGTGCCACCACGGCGGGGGTTGAGCGGTATGGCTACACCTTC

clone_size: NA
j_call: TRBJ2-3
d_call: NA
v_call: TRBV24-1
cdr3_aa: CATSPGKRPEGTDTQYF
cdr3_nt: TGTGCCACCAGTCCCGGGAAACGGCCGGAGGGCACAGATACGCAGTATTTT

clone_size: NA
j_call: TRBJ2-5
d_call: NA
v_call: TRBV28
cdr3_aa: CASSAGQNQETQYF
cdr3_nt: TGTGCCAGCAGTGCGGGACAGAACCAAGAGACCCAGTACTTC

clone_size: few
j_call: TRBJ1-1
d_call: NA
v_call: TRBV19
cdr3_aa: CASSIRGDTEAFF
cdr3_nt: TGTGCCAGTAGTATCCGGGGGGACACTGAAGCTTTCTTT

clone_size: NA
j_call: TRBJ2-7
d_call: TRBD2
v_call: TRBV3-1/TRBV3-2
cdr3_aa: CASSPLPWTSGKPYEQYF
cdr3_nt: TGTGCCAGCAGCCCCTTGCCCTGGACTAGCGGGAAACCCTACGAGCAGTACTTC

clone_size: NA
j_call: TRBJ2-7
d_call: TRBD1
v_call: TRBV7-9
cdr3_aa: CASSLRQGSSYEQYF
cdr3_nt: TGTGCCAGCAGCCTACGACAGGGGAGCTCCTACGAGCAGTACTTC

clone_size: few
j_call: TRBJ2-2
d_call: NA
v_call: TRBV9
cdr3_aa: CASTSDNANTGELFF
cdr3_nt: TGTGCCAGTACCTCAGACAACGCGAACACCGGGGAGCTGTTTTTT

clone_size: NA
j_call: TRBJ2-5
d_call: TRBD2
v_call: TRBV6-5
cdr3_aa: CASSYSGGVKRETQYF
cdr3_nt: TGTGCCAGCAGTTACTCGGGGGGGGTTAAGAGAGAGACCCAGTACTTC

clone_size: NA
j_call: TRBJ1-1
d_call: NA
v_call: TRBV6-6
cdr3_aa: CASSYGQPNTEAFF
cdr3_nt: TGTGCCAGCAGTTACGGGCAGCCCAACACTGAAGCTTTCTTT

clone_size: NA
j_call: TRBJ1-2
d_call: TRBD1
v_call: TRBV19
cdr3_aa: CASTRGTALYGYTF
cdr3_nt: TGTGCCAGTACCCGCGGGACAGCGCTCTATGGCTACACCTTC

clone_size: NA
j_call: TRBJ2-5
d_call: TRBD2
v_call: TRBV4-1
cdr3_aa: CASSPNLLAGGPRETQYF
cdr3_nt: TGCGCCAGCAGCCCCAATCTACTAGCGGGAGGGCCAAGGGAGACCCAGTACTTC

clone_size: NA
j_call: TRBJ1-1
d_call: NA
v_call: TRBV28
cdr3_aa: CASSLQGLAEAFF
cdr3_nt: TGTGCCAGCAGTTTACAGGGTCTAGCTGAAGCTTTCTTT

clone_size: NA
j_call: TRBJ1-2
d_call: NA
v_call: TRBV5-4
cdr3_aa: CASSGRAWGSYGYTF
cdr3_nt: TGTGCCAGCAGCGGGAGAGCCTGGGGATCTTACGGCTACACCTTC

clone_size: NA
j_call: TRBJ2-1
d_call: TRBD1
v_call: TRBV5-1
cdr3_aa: CARSPPGQGAGEQFF
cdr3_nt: TGCGCCAGATCGCCTCCGGGACAGGGGGCAGGTGAGCAGTTCTTC

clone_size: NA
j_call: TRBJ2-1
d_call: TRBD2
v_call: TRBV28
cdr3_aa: CASSALVGGRLYNEQFF
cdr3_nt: TGTGCCAGCAGTGCCCTAGTTGGCGGGAGGCTCTACAATGAGCAGTTCTTC

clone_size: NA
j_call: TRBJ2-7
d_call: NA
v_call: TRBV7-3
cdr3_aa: CASSSRGLAEQYF
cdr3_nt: TGTGCCAGCAGCTCTAGGGGACTTGCCGAGCAGTACTTC

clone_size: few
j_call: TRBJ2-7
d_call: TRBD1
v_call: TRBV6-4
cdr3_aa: CASSDSRDRGQGLAVYEQYF
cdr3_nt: TGTGCCAGCAGTGACTCACGGGACAGGGGGCAAGGGCTAGCGGTCTACGAGCAGTACTTC

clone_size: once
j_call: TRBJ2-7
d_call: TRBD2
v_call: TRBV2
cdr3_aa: CASSEGPGAGGYEQYF
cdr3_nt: TGTGCCAGCAGTGAAGGCCCGGGAGCGGGAGGTTACGAGCAGTACTTC

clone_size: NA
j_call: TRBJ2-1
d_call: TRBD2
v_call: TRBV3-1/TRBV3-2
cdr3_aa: CASSRSSGRNNEQFF
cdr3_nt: TGTGCCAGCAGCCGATCTAGCGGGAGGAACAATGAGCAGTTCTTC

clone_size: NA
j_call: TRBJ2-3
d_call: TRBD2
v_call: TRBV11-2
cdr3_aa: CASSLGLAGGTDTQYF
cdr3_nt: TGTGCCAGCAGCTTAGGACTAGCGGGGGGCACAGATACGCAGTATTTT

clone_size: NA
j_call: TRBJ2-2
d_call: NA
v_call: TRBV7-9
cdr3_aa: CASSIPSAGELFF
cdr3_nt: TGTGCCAGCAGCATCCCCTCCGCCGGGGAGCTGTTTTTT

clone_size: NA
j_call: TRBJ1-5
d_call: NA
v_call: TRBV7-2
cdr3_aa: CASSLRGGERPQHF
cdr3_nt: TGTGCCAGCAGCTTACGGGGAGGGGAAAGGCCCCAGCATTTT

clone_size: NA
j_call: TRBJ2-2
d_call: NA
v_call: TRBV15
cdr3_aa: CATSSIKGVTGELFF
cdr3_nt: TGTGCCACCAGCAGTATTAAAGGGGTCACCGGGGAGCTGTTTTTT

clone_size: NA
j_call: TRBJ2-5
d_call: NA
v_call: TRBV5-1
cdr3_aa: CASSLGASETQYF
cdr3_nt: TGCGCCAGCAGCTTGGGTGCGTCGGAGACCCAGTACTTC

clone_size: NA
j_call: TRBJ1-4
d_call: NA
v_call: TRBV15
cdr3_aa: CATSRDGSTNEKLFF
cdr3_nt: TGTGCCACCAGCAGAGACGGGTCAACTAATGAAAAACTGTTTTTT

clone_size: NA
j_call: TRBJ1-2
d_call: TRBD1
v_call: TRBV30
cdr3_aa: CALDRGRWYGYTF
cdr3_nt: TGTGCCTTGGACAGGGGGCGTTGGTATGGCTACACCTTC

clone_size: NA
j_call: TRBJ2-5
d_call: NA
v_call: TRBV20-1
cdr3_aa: CSASQAAQETQYF
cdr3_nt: TGCAGTGCTAGTCAGGCAGCCCAAGAGACCCAGTACTTC

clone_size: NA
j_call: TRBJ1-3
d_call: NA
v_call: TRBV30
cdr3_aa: CAFTVPVSGNTIYF
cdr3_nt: TGTGCCTTCACAGTGCCCGTCTCTGGAAACACCATATATTTT

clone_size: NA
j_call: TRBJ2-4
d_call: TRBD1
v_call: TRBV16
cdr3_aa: CASSQSTSTGGNIQYF
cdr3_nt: TGTGCCAGCAGCCAGTCAACTTCGACAGGGGGAAACATTCAGTACTTC

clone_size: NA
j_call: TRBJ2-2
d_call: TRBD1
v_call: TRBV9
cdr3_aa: CASSPLRVRTGKSGELFF
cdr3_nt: TGTGCCAGCAGCCCACTTAGAGTTCGGACAGGGAAGTCCGGGGAGCTGTTTTTT

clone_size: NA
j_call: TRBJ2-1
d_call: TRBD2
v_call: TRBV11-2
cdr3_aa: CASSMTSRYNEQFF
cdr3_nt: TGTGCCAGCAGCATGACTAGCCGCTACAATGAGCAGTTCTTC

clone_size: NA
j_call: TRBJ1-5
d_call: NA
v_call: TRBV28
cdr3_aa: CASSSLTGRPQHF
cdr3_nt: TGTGCCAGCAGTTCCCTCACGGGTAGGCCCCAGCATTTT

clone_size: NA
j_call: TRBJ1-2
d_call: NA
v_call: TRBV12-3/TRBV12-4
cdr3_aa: CASRGVHMGYTF
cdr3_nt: TGTGCCAGCAGGGGAGTTCATATGGGCTACACCTTC

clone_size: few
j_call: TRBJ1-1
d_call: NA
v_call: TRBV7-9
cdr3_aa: CASSFREGGTEAFF
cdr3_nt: TGTGCCAGCAGCTTTCGTGAAGGGGGCACTGAAGCTTTCTTT

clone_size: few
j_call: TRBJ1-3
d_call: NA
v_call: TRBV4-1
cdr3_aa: CASSQGLISGNTIYF
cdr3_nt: TGCGCCAGCAGCCAAGGGCTGATCTCTGGAAACACCATATATTTT

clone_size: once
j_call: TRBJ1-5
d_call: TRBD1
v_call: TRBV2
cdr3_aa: CASSDLGQYSNQPQHF
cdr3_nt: TGTGCCAGCAGTGATTTGGGACAGTATAGCAATCAGCCCCAGCATTTT

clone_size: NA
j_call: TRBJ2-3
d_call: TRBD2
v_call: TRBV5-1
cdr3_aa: CASSLAETSGSMADTQYF
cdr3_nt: TGCGCCAGCAGCTTGGCCGAGACTAGCGGGAGTATGGCAGATACGCAGTATTTT

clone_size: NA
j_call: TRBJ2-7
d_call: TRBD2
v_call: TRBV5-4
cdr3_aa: CASSHNGRRLEQYF
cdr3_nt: TGTGCCAGCAGTCATAACGGGAGGCGTCTCGAGCAGTACTTC

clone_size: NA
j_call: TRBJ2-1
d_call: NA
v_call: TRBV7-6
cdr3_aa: CASSLAGGYNEQFF
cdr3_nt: TGTGCCAGCAGCTTAGCGGGAGGTTACAATGAGCAGTTCTTC

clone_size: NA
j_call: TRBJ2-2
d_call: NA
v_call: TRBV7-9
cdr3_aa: CASSLDVTPNTGELFF
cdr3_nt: TGTGCCAGCAGCTTAGATGTGACACCGAACACCGGGGAGCTGTTTTTT

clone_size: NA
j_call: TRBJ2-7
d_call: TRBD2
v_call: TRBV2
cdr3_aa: CASSVTSGRGYEQYF
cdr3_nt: TGTGCCAGCAGTGTAACTAGCGGGAGGGGCTACGAGCAGTACTTC

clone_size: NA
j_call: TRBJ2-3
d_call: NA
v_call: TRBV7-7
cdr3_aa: CASSLKPGDTQYF
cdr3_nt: TGTGCTAGCAGCCTGAAGCCGGGGGATACGCAGTATTTT

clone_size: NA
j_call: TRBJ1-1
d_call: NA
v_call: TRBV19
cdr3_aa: CASSISGNTEAFF
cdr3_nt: TGTGCCAGTAGTATTTCGGGGAACACTGAAGCTTTCTTT

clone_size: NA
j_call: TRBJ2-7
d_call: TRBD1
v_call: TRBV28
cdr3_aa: CASSTGTDPYEQYF
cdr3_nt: TGTGCCAGCAGCACAGGGACAGACCCCTACGAGCAGTACTTC

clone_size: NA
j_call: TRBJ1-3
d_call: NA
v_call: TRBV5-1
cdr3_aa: CASRGTSGNTIYF
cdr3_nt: TGCGCCAGCCGAGGGACATCAGGAAACACCATATATTTT

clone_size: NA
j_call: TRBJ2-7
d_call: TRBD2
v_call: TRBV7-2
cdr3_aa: CASSLIPTGGTFYEQYF
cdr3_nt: TGTGCCAGCAGCTTAATCCCCACGGGGGGGACCTTCTACGAGCAGTACTTC

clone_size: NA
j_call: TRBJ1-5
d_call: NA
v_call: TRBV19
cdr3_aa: CASSIDRDTYQPQHF
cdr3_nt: TGTGCCAGTAGTATAGATCGGGACACCTATCAGCCCCAGCATTTT

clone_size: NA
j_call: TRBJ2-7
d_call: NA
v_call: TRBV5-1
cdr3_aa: CASSLVQGGYEQYF
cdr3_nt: TGCGCCAGCAGCTTGGTTCAGGGGGGCTACGAGCAGTACTTC